This TCR beta chain is drawn from a study of blood T cells in healthy people across ages. Whole-study context: About one barcoded beta molecule per two T cells was captured by template switching.

Per individual sample, total RNA of at least 6 micrograms was extracted. Study-level points and caveats: Researchers deemed the diversity estimates from one million T cells underestimates.

CDR1 is SGDLS, CDR2 YYNGEE, per germline. Trimming took off 0 bases at V and 0 bases at J, with 11 bases between the two ends. CDR3 length: 16 amino acids. Primed by a sample-barcoded 5' primer and a J-beta primer mix, a second PCR proceeded for 7 to 11 cycles. In TCRdb, the 5' RACE reads were re-called with MiXCR into one record per CDR3 protein. The sample includes about a million distinct CDR3 sequences, less than 45% of them seen just once. A word on this clonotype: What it binds is unknown.

Sequenced: blood. V and J are TRBV9 and TRBJ2-3; no clear D gene. This receptor was identified in a man aged 18 to 35 in good health. The CDR3 is CASSVDGRMSTDTQYF. CDR3 nucleotides: TGTGCCAGCAGCGTAGACGGGCGAATGAGCACAGATACGCAGTATTTT.